Sequencing of this T cell receptor beta chain was carried out in a study of blood T cell repertoires in COVID-19. Study overall: T cells, B-cell-depleted T cells, or PBMCs supplied cDNA or gDNA.

In the original analysis: Quantification of nucleated cells was approximated via reference gene primer amplification. Libraries were prepared by immunoSEQ multiplex PCR; TCRdb keeps only in-frame clonotypes and omits some of them. Clone size and V and J calls were adopted from that table, with D and trimming inferred from the DNA. Among fewer than 75,000 clones, approximately 86% were seen once, and the ten largest hold 6.9%. The length of the CDR3 is 14 residues. Germline-derived CDR1 and CDR2 are SGHAT and FQDESV (reference sequence). Trimming took 4 bases from V and 8 from J, leaving 15 bases between them.

The TCR comes from a man aged 50 to 59 with active COVID-19. The sequenced sample was peripheral blood. The genes are TRBV11-1 and TRBJ2-1, with D possibly matching TRBD1 (6 bases). The CDR3 DNA sequence: TGTGCCAGCAGCTCGCGCTACAGGGTCCATGAGCAGTTCTTC. This sequence encodes CASSSRYRVHEQFF. Together with reference TRBV11-1 and TRBJ2-1, the CDR3 gives the full variable domain: EAEVAQSPRYKITEKSQAVAFWCDPISGHATLYWYRQILGQGPELLVQFQDESVVDDSQLPKDRFSAERLKGVDSTLKIQPAELGDSAMYLCASSSRYRVHEQFFGPGTRLTVL.